This T cell receptor (beta chain) is drawn from a study of cytomegalovirus exposure and HLA in healthy donors. PCR employed 60 Vbeta and 13 Jbeta primers. The assay was immunoSEQ multiplex PCR, and TCRdb's table has in-frame clones only and misses some. The sample lists more than 70,000 clones; over 60% were seen once. The CDR3 is made up of 16 amino acids. Germline loops: CDR1 MGHRA, CDR2 YSYEKL. Trimming took off 0 bases at V and 4 bases at J, with 13 bases between the two ends. The receptor was isolated from a middle-aged man in good health and CMV-seropositive. The V call is TRBV4-1, the J call TRBJ1-3, with TRBD1 as a possible D gene (6 bases). The sequenced material came from PBMCs. CDR3 residues: CASSQEPPDRGNTIYF. CDR3 coding DNA: TGCGCCAGCAGCCAAGAGCCCCCTGACAGGGGAAACACCATATATTTT.